Below are 31 T cell receptor beta chains sequenced from a single sample in a study of CD8 T cells in ankylosing spondylitis. Overall study findings and caveats: Made up of fewer than ten highly homologous variants, a TCR beta motif appeared characteristic of ankylosing spondylitis blood.

TCRdb redid the calling of the 5' RACE reads with MiXCR, one entry per CDR3 protein. The sample has hundreds of thousands of distinct CDR3 sequences, about 15% seen once; the top ten hold 0.95% to 1.1%. Which antigens these TCRs recognize remains unknown. The sequenced material came from blood, either unsorted or a sorted T cell fraction (not recorded which). The receptors were gathered from a male donor with ankylosing spondylitis.

This clonotype appeared a few times. The rearrangement links TRBV18 to TRBJ2-7, with TRBD1 matching over 9 bases. CDR1 is KGHSH and CDR2 is LQKENI in the germline V gene. The CDR3 is 15 residues long. The V segment lost 0 bases and the J segment 4 bases; nucleotides outside the gene matches: 4. The CDR3 nucleotides read TGTGCCAGCTCACCACCGGGACAGGGAAAGTACGAGCAGTACTTC. It specifies CASSPPGQGKYEQYF.

This clonotype has only a few counts. V and J are TRBV27 and TRBJ2-2; D possibly corresponds to TRBD1 (6 bases). This CDR3 contains 14 residues. CDR1 is MNHEY, CDR2 SMNVEV, per germline (reference sequence). With 6 bases removed from V and 0 bases from J, the gap between germline ends came to 8 bases. CDR3 residues: CASRDSTNTGELFF. The CDR3 region has the DNA TGTGCCAGCAGGGACAGCACGAACACCGGGGAGCTGTTTTTT.

The rearrangement links TRBV20-1 to TRBJ2-2; D gene unclear. CDR1 is DFQATT, CDR2 SNEGSKA, per germline (reference sequence). Trimming took 6 bases from V and 2 from J, leaving 10 bases between them. The CDR3 contains 13 residues. The CDR3 loop is CSAPVVNTGELFF. In DNA form, the CDR3 reads TGCAGTGCCCCTGTGGTCAACACCGGGGAGCTGTTTTTT.

The J gene is TRBJ1-4, the V gene TRBV28; the match to TRBD1 covers 9 bases. With V trimmed by 6 bases and J by 8 bases, 10 bases remained unmatched. CDR1 is MDHEN, CDR2 SYDVKM, per germline. This CDR3 region has 15 residues. The CDR3 spells CASRGTGKVAEKLFF. CDR3 coding DNA: TGTGCCAGCAGGGGGACAGGGAAAGTAGCCGAAAAACTGTTTTTT.

The rearrangement joins TRBV7-9 to TRBJ2-1; D remains unclear. V lost 5 bases and J lost 4, with 21 bases in between. Germline CDR1 is SEHNR and CDR2 is FQNEAQ (reference sequence). The CDR3 sequence is 17 residues long. The CDR3 loop reads CASSPKRTDPRYNEQFF. In DNA form, the CDR3 reads TGTGCCAGCAGCCCCAAGAGGACGGACCCGAGGTACAATGAGCAGTTCTTC.

This rearrangement joins TRBV5-1 to TRBJ1-1; TRBD1 aligns across 7 bases. V shed 0 bases, J shed 4 bases, and the junction held 3 bases outside the gene matches. CDR1 and CDR2 (germline): SGHRS, YFSETQ. There are 14 residues in the CDR3. This CDR3 reads CASSLGQGATEAFF. The CDR3 DNA is TGCGCCAGCAGCTTGGGACAGGGTGCCACTGAAGCTTTCTTT.

The rearrangement uses TRBV3-1 and TRBJ2-5; weak D call: TRBD2 (6 bases). The V and J ends lost 3 bases and 5 bases respectively, with 19 bases between them. Per germline, CDR1 LGHDT and CDR2 YNNKEL (reference sequence). The CDR3 runs to 16 residues. The CDR3 region is CASSHSGLANGETQYF. Written as DNA, the CDR3 is TGTGCCAGCAGCCATTCGGGGCTAGCGAATGGGGAGACCCAGTACTTC.

The V call is TRBV12-3 or TRBV12-4, the J call TRBJ2-1; 11 bases line up with TRBD2. The CDR3 consists of 15 residues. Trimming cost V 6 bases and J 9 bases; bases outside gene matches: 10. The CDR3 DNA is TGTGCCAGCAGCCAAACTAGCGGGAGCGGCGGTGAGCAGTTCTTC. Translation: CASSQTSGSGGEQFF.

Only a few counts were recorded for this clonotype. The chain joins TRBV7-2 to TRBJ2-1; the D is unclear. Trimming pared 5 bases from V and 5 bases from J, leaving 10 bases between. CDR1 and CDR2 (germline): SGHTA, FQGNSA. This CDR3 has 13 amino acids. CDR3 residues: CASSTRPNNEQFF. Written as DNA, the CDR3 is TGTGCCAGCAGCACCCGGCCAAACAATGAGCAGTTCTTC.

The gene calls are TRBV7-9 and TRBJ2-5; D is possibly TRBD1 (5 bases). V lost 5 bases and J lost 4, with 14 bases in between. Per germline, CDR1 SEHNR and CDR2 FQNEAQ (reference sequence). The CDR3 has 14 residues. The CDR3 nucleotides read TGTGCCAGCAGCCCCCAGGGTGTCGGAGAGACCCAGTACTTC. As protein: CASSPQGVGETQYF.

V is TRBV27 and J is TRBJ2-2; 9 bases align to TRBD2. This CDR3 is built from 15 residues. The germline V gene encodes CDR1 MNHEY and CDR2 SMNVEV (reference sequence). V lost 10 bases to trimming and J lost 4 bases; unmatched junction nucleotides: 10. This CDR3 is CATCFSGSGTGELFF. CDR3 coding DNA: TGTGCCACTTGCTTTAGCGGGAGTGGCACCGGGGAGCTGTTTTTT.

This clonotype showed up just a few times. The chain is built from TRBV12-3 or TRBV12-4 and TRBJ1-3; no clear D. The CDR3 loop spans 12 amino acids. The ends were cut back, 4 bases at V and 2 bases at J, with 3 bases in the middle. The CDR3 sequence: CASSWPGNTIYF. The DNA for the CDR3 is TGTGCCAGCAGTTGGCCTGGAAACACCATATATTTT.

The rearrangement joins TRBV6-5 to TRBJ2-2; 9 bases map to TRBD1. The CDR3 extends over 15 amino acids. V dropped 4 bases and J dropped 5; count of bases not matched to a gene: 5. Germline V gene data show CDR1 as MNHEY and CDR2 as SVGAGI. The CDR3 nucleotides read TGTGCCAGCAGTTTATCGGGACAGGGTACCGGGGAGCTGTTTTTT. This sequence encodes CASSLSGQGTGELFF.

This clonotype was observed at least ten times. V is TRBV29-1 and J is TRBJ1-1; no reliable D call. The CDR3 is 14 residues long. Germline CDR1 and CDR2: SQVTM and ANQGSEA. Trimming stripped 3 bases from V and 1 base from J, with 12 bases between. CDR3 coding DNA: TGCAGCGTTGACGAGGGTTCAAAGAACACTGAAGCTTTCTTT. Protein product: CSVDEGSKNTEAFF.

This clonotype has more than one count but fewer than ten. The J gene is TRBJ2-3, the V gene TRBV29-1; maybe TRBD2 (7 bases). The CDR3 consists of 14 residues. CDR1 SQVTM and CDR2 ANQGSEA come from the germline V gene. CDR3 in amino acids: CEGGSNSLTDTQYF. CDR3 in DNA: TGCGAGGGGGGGTCCAACAGTCTCACAGATACGCAGTATTTT.

V and J are TRBV7-3 and TRBJ1-5; no clear D gene. CDR3 length: 13 amino acids. The germline V gene encodes CDR1 SGHTA and CDR2 FQGTGA. V dropped 1 base and J dropped 5 bases, with 6 bases sitting between them. Here the CDR3 DNA reads TGTGCCAGCAGCTTAAACACGGATCAGCCCCAGCATTTT. Translation: CASSLNTDQPQHF.

The sample holds a few counts of this clonotype. The chain is built from TRBV12-3 or TRBV12-4 and TRBJ2-7; 7 positions agree with TRBD2. V dropped 1 base and J dropped 6; count of bases not matched to a gene: 6. The CDR3 has 14 residues. The DNA of the CDR3 is TGTGCCAGCAGTTTAGGTGTTGGGGGGGTCGAGCAGTACTTC. Translation gives CASSLGVGGVEQYF.

The chain couples TRBV20-1 to TRBJ1-5, with 8 nucleotides matching TRBD1. This CDR3 comprises 13 residues. Germline CDR1 is DFQATT and CDR2 is SNEGSKA (reference sequence). The V segment lost 5 bases and the J segment 5 bases; nucleotides outside the gene matches: 5. CDR3 in DNA: TGCAGTGCTTTTCAGGGGGCTGATCAGCCCCAGCATTTT. The encoded protein is CSAFQGADQPQHF.

This clonotype was seen only a few times. V usage is TRBV6-1 and J usage is TRBJ2-3; 14 positions agree with TRBD2. The CDR3 runs 15 residues. CDR1 is MNHNS and CDR2 is SASEGT in the germline V gene. After removal of 6 bases from V and 5 bases from J, the junction contained 4 bases not matched to a gene. DNA of the CDR3: TGTGCCAGCAGAGGGACTAGCGGGGGCGGAGATACGCAGTATTTT. It is translated as CASRGTSGGGDTQYF.

This sequence joins TRBV5-1 and TRBJ2-7, with a weak D call TRBD1 (6 bases). This CDR3 contains 14 residues. Germline V CDR1 and CDR2: SGHRS, YFSETQ. V gave up 4 bases and J gave up 6 bases, with 17 bases separating them. The CDR3 DNA is TGCGCCAGCAGCCCTTACAGGGATGTCAGCGAGCAGTACTTC. It codes for CASSPYRDVSEQYF. Full variable domain (remainder filled in from reference TRBV5-1 and TRBJ2-7): KAGVTQTPRYLIKTRGQQVTLSCSPISGHRSVSWYQQTPGQGLQFLFEYFSETQRNKGNFPGRFSGRQFSNSRSEMNVSTLELGDSALYLCASSPYRDVSEQYFGPGTRLTVT.

This clonotype was picked up many times. This rearrangement joins TRBV18 to TRBJ1-2; D not certain. Trimming took off 3 bases at V and 3 bases at J, with 14 bases between the two ends. From germline, CDR1 is KGHSH and CDR2 LQKENI. This CDR3 is built from 15 residues. The CDR3 reads CASSPTPSGDYGYTF. In nucleotides, the CDR3 is TGTGCCAGCTCACCTACACCCTCTGGGGACTATGGCTACACCTTC.

The rearrangement joins TRBV12-3 or TRBV12-4 to TRBJ1-6, with a possible D match to TRBD1 (6 bases). The CDR3 is 15 residues long. The V gene lost 5 bases and the J gene lost 9 bases, with 17 bases spanning the gap. The CDR3: CASSPRGGNGSPLHF. The DNA for the CDR3 is TGTGCCAGCAGTCCCCGAGGGGGAAATGGTTCACCCCTCCACTTT.

This clonotype was recorded at least ten times. The chain joins TRBV9 to TRBJ2-3; TRBD1 agrees at 8 bases. Trimming at V came to 4 bases and at J to 2 bases, leaving 9 bases not matched to a gene. The CDR3 contains 16 residues. CDR1 SGDLS and CDR2 YYNGEE come from the germline V gene. CDR3 nucleotides: TGTGCCAGCAGCCCCTCGACAGGGGCCTTCACAGATACGCAGTATTTT. Translating it yields CASSPSTGAFTDTQYF.

The table lists this clonotype with a few counts. This chain joins TRBV10-3 and TRBJ1-4, with D perhaps TRBD1 (5 bases). In germline, CDR1 is ENHRY, CDR2 SYGVKD. The CDR3 covers 12 residues. The chain's CDR3 is CANGTPNEKLFF. CDR3 sequence (DNA): TGTGCGAATGGGACGCCTAATGAAAAACTGTTTTTT.

This clonotype was detected a few times. The gene calls are TRBV19 and TRBJ2-3, with D unresolved. Trimming left V 3 bases short and J 0 bases short, with 10 bases between. From germline, CDR1 is LNHDA and CDR2 SQIVND (reference sequence). The CDR3 is 15 amino acids. The CDR3 nucleotides read TGTGCCAGTAGTATCGGTGGGCAGAGCACAGATACGCAGTATTTT. This gives the protein CASSIGGQSTDTQYF.

This clonotype was found many times. The V gene is TRBV12-3 or TRBV12-4, the J gene TRBJ2-1; 10 bases are a match to TRBD2. The ends lost 5 bases at V and 8 bases at J; junction bases unmatched: 6. The CDR3 spans 14 residues. The CDR3 region is CASSPTGLAHEQFF. CDR3 bases: TGTGCCAGCAGTCCCACGGGACTAGCGCATGAGCAGTTCTTC.

This clonotype has a handful of counts. The V call is TRBV18, the J call TRBJ1-1; D ambiguous. There are 14 residues in the CDR3. Germline CDR1 and CDR2: KGHSH and LQKENI. Trimming stripped 5 bases from V and 4 bases from J, with 14 bases between. CDR3 sequence (DNA): TGTGCCAGCTCATCTGGACGGGTGATCACTGAAGCTTTCTTT. Encoded protein: CASSSGRVITEAFF. The variable domain in full, with the rest retrieved from reference TRBV18 and TRBJ1-1, is NAGVMQNPRHLVRRRGQEARLRCSPMKGHSHVYWYRQLPEEGLKFMVYLQKENIIDESGMPKERFSAEFPKEGPSILRIQQVVRGDSAAYFCASSSGRVITEAFFGQGTRLTVV.

The rearrangement uses TRBV5-1 and TRBJ2-7, with 7 nucleotides matching TRBD1. This CDR3 has 15 amino acids. In germline, CDR1 is SGHRS, CDR2 YFSETQ. V trimming: 5 bases; J trimming: 0 bases; junction bases outside the gene matches: 8. In DNA form, the CDR3 reads TGCGCCAGCAGGATCGGGACAGCAGACTCCTACGAGCAGTACTTC. This encodes CASRIGTADSYEQYF.

This clonotype was observed a handful of times. This rearrangement joins TRBV7-9 to TRBJ1-2, with 7 bases identical to TRBD1. Unmatched junction bases numbered 10, after V lost 5 bases and J lost 4 bases. Germline lookup yields CDR1 SEHNR and CDR2 FQNEAQ (reference sequence). The CDR3 totals 15 residues. CDR3 nucleotide sequence: TGTGCCAGCAGCCGGGGGGGACAGAACTTCTATGGCTACACCTTC. Translated, it gives CASSRGGQNFYGYTF.

The chain carries TRBV9 and TRBJ2-7; TRBD1 aligns across 9 bases. Germline V gene lookup returns CDR1 SGDLS and CDR2 YYNGEE. This CDR3 contains 14 residues. Unmatched junction bases numbered 1, after V lost 0 bases and J lost 3 bases. The CDR3 reads CASSVAGQGYEQYF. As DNA, the CDR3 is TGTGCCAGCAGCGTAGCGGGACAGGGCTACGAGCAGTACTTC.

This clonotype has ten or more counts. V gene TRBV10-3 combines with J gene TRBJ2-1; 8 bases match TRBD2. The CDR3 is made up of 18 amino acids. Per the germline V gene, CDR1 is ENHRY and CDR2 is SYGVKD. The V and J ends lost 0 bases and 3 bases, in that order; junction bases with no gene match: 10. In DNA, the CDR3 is TGTGCCATCAGTGAGTCTTCCCCCGTAGCGGGGCACTACAATGAGCAGTTCTTC. Translated: CAISESSPVAGHYNEQFF.